This TCR beta chain was documented in a study of cytomegalovirus exposure and HLA in healthy donors (dated by TCRdb to 2015 to 2018). For context, the study as a whole: In an earlier analysis of roughly 590 of the donors, around 300 Gb of sequence data and 95 million to 130 million unique TCR beta sequences from about 179 million T cells were reported. A later analysis re-analyzed previously published TCR beta repertoires from 660 or so donors and added high-resolution HLA genotyping to study TCR occurrence patterns. High-throughput TCR immunosequencing, statistical association of individual TCRs with disease status, and machine learning were combined to predict cytomegalovirus infection status. Both class I and class II loci were covered by HLA typing, at four-digit resolution. All discovery cohort repertoires had been generated on a single sequencing platform. The study aimed to test whether signatures of past pathogen exposure could be identified by cataloging public T cell receptors. Several DR-DQ haplotypes were handled as single units for association and clustering because linkage in the cohort was strong. Donor age, sex, ethnicity and CMV serostatus were collected together with the repertoire data. Along with the roughly 670-subject first cohort, a separate validation cohort of over a hundred different subjects was used. An early release covering 550 to 700 HLA-typed donors comprised roughly 300 gigabases of sequencing data and 85 million or so unique TCR sequences. The number of typed donors differed by locus: about 629-640 for A, B, C, DRB1 and DQB1; 500 to 550 for DQA1; 606 for DPA1; and 400 to 480 for DPB1. In a later genetic analysis, genome-wide SNP genotypes for about three fifths of the roughly 670 donors were used, and that subset was treated as a discovery cohort. In an earlier analysis of 587 of the donors, high-throughput TCR beta sequencing was used to judge whether each TCR beta V gene segment behaved as functional or pseudogenic. Of the roughly 400 genotyped donors, approximately 83% fell in the genetic ancestry cluster associated with self-reported Caucasian donors. Across 300 to 500 genotyped donors of the cohort, an average of about 240,000 unique TCR beta nucleotide sequences per donor were sequenced, and roughly a sixth of those sequences were non-productive. Rather than using new phenotypic data, the later analysis identified candidate immune exposures from TCR beta sequences and from how often those sequences occurred across donors. The study used immunosequencing to profile the T cell repertoires of approximately 640 subjects and linked those repertoires to cytomegalovirus serostatus. Overall results and qualifications from the work: The earlier analysis of a few hundred of the donors excluded seventeen rarely observed V segments, including chromosome 9 orphons, because counts were too low. In an earlier analysis of a few hundred of the donors, most TCR beta V segments were observed in productive rearrangements about 87% or about 30% of the time, broadly matching IMGT annotations. A later analysis associated approximately 17,000 TCR beta sequences with specific HLA alleles at a false discovery rate of 0.05. In a later analysis, HLA-associated TCR beta chains were found to be more clonally expanded and to have lower generation probabilities than equally common non-associated chains. Most TCR sequences were seen in very few donors, while some public TCRs were found in many individuals. The cohort was sequenced for TCR beta chains only, and without alpha or paired-chain data the features that could be detected were limited. The classifier was reported to diagnose cytomegalovirus status with high specificity and sensitivity in both the original cohort and the validation cohort. V-gene and J-gene trimming of TCR beta chains was associated with a missense DCLRE1C variant in a later genetic analysis, and the association was replicated in an independent cohort. CMV serostatus was the only immune exposure information available for the cohort. A later genetic analysis reported fewer N-insertions in productive TCRs among donors in an Asian-associated ancestry cluster than the 666-donor mean. A group of highly shared sequence variants was considered likely to be a technical artifact of the sequencing pipeline. The study gave a list of under 200 TCR beta chains associated with cytomegalovirus. The authors suggested that the approach could potentially be generalized to other disease states and immunological phenotypes. In vitro tests confirmed that three of the cytomegalovirus-associated TCR beta chains recognize cytomegalovirus antigens. Because HLA typing was unavailable for some donors at each locus, only the typed subset was used in association tests. Assigning TCR associations to individual alleles was difficult when HLA alleles, especially DR and DQ, strongly co-occurred. A further reported finding was that TCR beta sequences accurately predicted the HLA-A and HLA-B alleles for most subjects in the first cohort. According to a later analysis, TCR association rates differed among HLA loci, with DRB1 alleles showing the most associated TCRs and HLA-C alleles showing the fewest. Sequencing depth was assumed to be roughly uniform across donors in the presence/absence analyses, though that assumption may not hold. According to a later analysis, most CMV-associated TCR beta chains appeared to be HLA-restricted, and the HLA associations seemed to be driven largely by CMV exposure. Correlated functional status among segregating V segments might be attributable to linkage disequilibrium, but an unknown experimental factor could not be ruled out. Several of the top co-occurrence clusters appeared to be linked to parvovirus B19, influenza, CMV and Epstein-Barr virus, according to a later analysis.

As regards this clone: Its specific antigen is unknown. The input lacks base qualities; no much larger clone sits a single base away.

The library was generated by the immunoSEQ multiplex PCR assay. The multiplex PCR relied on a mix of 60 forward primers for TCR Vbeta segments and 13 reverse primers for TCR Jbeta segments. The CDR3 region of rearranged TCR beta genes was amplified from genomic DNA by a multiplex PCR assay. The Illumina HiSeq System was used to sequence the amplified TCR beta libraries as 87-base-pair reads. The study's own analysis went as follows. Across the roughly 640 repertoires, a later analysis counted around 80 million unique TCR beta chains, roughly 11 million of which were shared by at least two donors. Raw reads were error-corrected and collapsed into unique sequences by a nearest-neighbor algorithm in which closely related sequences were merged to remove PCR and sequencing errors. Alignment of CDR3 sequences to IMGT reference sequences was used to assign V, D and J gene segments. Each retained sequence needed at least a six-nucleotide match to both a V gene segment and a J gene segment. Rearrangements were classified as productive when the CDR3 lacked stop codons and remained in frame with V and J, and all other rearrangements were classified as non-productive. CDR3 was defined according to IMGT convention as the region running from the second conserved V-encoded cysteine to the conserved J-encoded phenylalanine. In an earlier analysis of around 600 of the donors, sequences lacking an unambiguous match to a single V gene segment were excluded. In an earlier analysis of 450 to 750 of the donors, a V segment was called functional when productive rearrangements were above 56.7%, and segregating when the standard deviation between donors exceeded 5%. A statistical classification framework was built for diagnosing cytomegalovirus status from the catalog of TCR beta chain sequences. V and J gene assignment, in a later analysis, came from comparing TCR nucleotide sequences with IMGT/GENE-DB human TR gene sequences. In a later analysis, CDR3 sequences and most-parsimonious VDJ recombination scenarios were assigned using the TCRdist pipeline. In a later analysis, each TCR beta chain was defined by its CDR3 amino acid sequence together with its V-gene family, and reads without a unique V-gene family were excluded. As a way to deal with suspected cross-contamination and a sequencing artifact, a later analysis dropped roughly 620 nucleotide sequences that were highly shared and had low generation probability. A later analysis calculated a clonal expansion index for each public chain from normalized within-repertoire ranks of inferred template counts. In a later analysis, generation probabilities were computed using a VDJ recombination model fitted to out-of-frame rearrangements, and the results were checked against IGoR. In a later analysis, hypergeometric tests were used to score TCR-TCR, TCR-HLA and TCR-CMV co-occurrence, with a repertoire-size bias correction applied to TCR pairs. To estimate false discovery rates, a later analysis permuted the HLA or CMV assignments 20 times. In a later analysis, co-occurring TCRs were grouped using DBSCAN, and TCRdist sequence similarity was added for clustering within HLA-allele-positive subsets. Repertoires with fewer than 30,000 or more than 120,000 public chains were left out of co-occurrence clustering, as were about 5 repertoires with anomalous nucleotide sharing. The clones in this table, taken by TCRdb from immuneACCESS, are in-frame only. Not every clone is retained; where verified, under half of the shortfall comes from an unresolved V gene, and the cause of the rest is unknown. From that table come the V and J calls and clone size; the DNA was used to work out D and trimming. The sample yields fewer than 150,000 clones; 80% were counted once. Together, the top ten hold about 6.5% of the sample.

In total, approximately 690 healthy bone marrow donors made up the cohort. Cohort members were all nominally healthy when sampled, although unrecorded immune exposures were likely present. The donor tested CMV seropositive and was one of the 289 seropositive cohort members. A peripheral blood sample was collected from each donor, and TCR beta sequencing was performed on peripheral blood mononuclear cells. Genomic DNA extraction from the blood cell samples was performed with the Qiagen DNeasy Blood Extraction Kit. The sample was PBMCs. The TCR comes from a man in his forties in good health and CMV-seropositive.

In nucleotide form, the sequence is TGTGCCAGCAGCTTTGACTACCCGAACACCGGGGAGCTGTTTTTT. Its protein is CASSFDYPNTGELFF. The chain couples TRBV7-2 to TRBJ2-2, with TRBD2 tentatively as D gene (5 bases match). The CDR3 runs 15 residues from the cysteine to the phenylalanine. Only CDR3 DNA is held: 45 bases, read in frame from base 1. The germline V gene yields SGHTA for CDR1 and FQGNSA for CDR2. The junction carries 8 bases between V and J, which are trimmed by 3 bases and 0 bases respectively.